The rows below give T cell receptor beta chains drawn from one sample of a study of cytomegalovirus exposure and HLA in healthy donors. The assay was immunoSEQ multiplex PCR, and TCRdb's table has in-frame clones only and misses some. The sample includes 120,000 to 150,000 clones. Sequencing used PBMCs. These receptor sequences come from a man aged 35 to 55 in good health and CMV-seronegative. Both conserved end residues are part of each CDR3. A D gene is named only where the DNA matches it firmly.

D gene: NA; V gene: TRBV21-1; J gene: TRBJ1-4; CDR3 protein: CASSKEEGRGEKLFF; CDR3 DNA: TGTGCCAGCAGCAAAGAGGAGGGACGGGGTGAAAAACTGTTTTTT
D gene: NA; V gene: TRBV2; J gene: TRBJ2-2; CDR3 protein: CASSSSGINTGELFF; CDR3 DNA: TGTGCCAGCAGTTCCAGCGGTATAAACACCGGGGAGCTGTTTTTT
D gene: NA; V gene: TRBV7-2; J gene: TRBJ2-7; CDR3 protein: CASSLDGGYHEQYF; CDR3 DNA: TGTGCCAGCAGCTTAGATGGAGGTTACCACGAGCAGTACTTC
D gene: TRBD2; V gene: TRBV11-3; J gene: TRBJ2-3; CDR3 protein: CASSPGTSGGGDTQYF; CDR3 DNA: TGTGCCAGCAGCCCCGGGACTAGCGGGGGGGGAGATACGCAGTATTTT
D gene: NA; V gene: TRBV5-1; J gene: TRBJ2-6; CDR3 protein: CASSWGGSRSGANVLTF; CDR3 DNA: TGCGCCAGCAGCTGGGGGGGCAGTCGCTCTGGGGCCAACGTCCTGACTTTC
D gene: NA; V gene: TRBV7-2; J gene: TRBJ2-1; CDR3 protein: CASGGSLSYNEQFF; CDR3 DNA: TGTGCCAGCGGGGGCTCCCTCTCCTACAATGAGCAGTTCTTC
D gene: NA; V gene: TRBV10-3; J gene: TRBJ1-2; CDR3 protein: CAITPGHNNYGYTF; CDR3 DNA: TGTGCCATCACCCCGGGACATAATAACTATGGCTACACCTTC
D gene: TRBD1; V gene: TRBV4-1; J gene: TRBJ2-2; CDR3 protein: CASSQEGTGANTGELFF; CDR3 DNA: TGCGCCAGCAGCCAAGAGGGGACAGGGGCGAACACCGGGGAGCTGTTTTTT
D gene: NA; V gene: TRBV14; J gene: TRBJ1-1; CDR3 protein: CASSQDHGQHLMNTEAFF; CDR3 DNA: TGTGCCAGCAGCCAAGATCACGGACAGCACCTCATGAACACTGAAGCTTTCTTT
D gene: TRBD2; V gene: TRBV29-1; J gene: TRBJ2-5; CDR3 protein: CSVERRLAETQYF; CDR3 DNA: TGCAGCGTTGAAAGGCGACTAGCAGAGACCCAGTACTTC
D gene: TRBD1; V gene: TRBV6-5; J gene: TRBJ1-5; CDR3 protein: CASSSQGQASNQPQHF; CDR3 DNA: TGTGCCAGCAGTTCCCAAGGACAGGCTAGCAATCAGCCCCAGCATTTT
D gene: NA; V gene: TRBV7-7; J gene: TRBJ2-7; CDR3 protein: CASSLNRGLSYEQYF; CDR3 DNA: TGTGCCAGCAGCCTGAACAGGGGACTCTCCTACGAGCAGTACTTC
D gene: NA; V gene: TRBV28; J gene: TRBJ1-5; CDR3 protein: CASSFVGANQPQHF; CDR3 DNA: TGTGCCAGCAGTTTCGTAGGGGCCAATCAGCCCCAGCATTTT
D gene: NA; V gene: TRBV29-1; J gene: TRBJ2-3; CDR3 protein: CSVEERTDTQYF; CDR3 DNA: TGCAGCGTTGAAGAGCGGACAGATACGCAGTATTTT
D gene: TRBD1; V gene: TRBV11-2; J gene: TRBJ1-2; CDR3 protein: CASSLVGTGAVYGYTF; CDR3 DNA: TGTGCCAGCAGCTTAGTGGGGACAGGGGCTGTCTATGGCTACACCTTC
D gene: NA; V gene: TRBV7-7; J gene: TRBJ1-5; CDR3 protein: CASSLVWGTNQPQHF; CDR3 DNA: TGTGCCAGCAGCTTAGTTTGGGGCACGAATCAGCCCCAGCATTTT
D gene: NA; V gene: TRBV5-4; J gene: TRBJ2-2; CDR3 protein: CASSLGGKKNTGELFF; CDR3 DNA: TGTGCCAGCAGCTTAGGCGGGAAAAAGAACACCGGGGAGCTGTTTTTT
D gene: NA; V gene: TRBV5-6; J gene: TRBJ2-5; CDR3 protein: CASSFVSQETQYF; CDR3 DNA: TGTGCCAGCAGCTTCGTCAGCCAAGAGACCCAGTACTTC
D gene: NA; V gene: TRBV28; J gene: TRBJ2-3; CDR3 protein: CASSLYPLGQGIDTQYF; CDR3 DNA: TGTGCCAGCAGTTTATACCCCCTTGGGCAGGGAATAGATACGCAGTATTTT
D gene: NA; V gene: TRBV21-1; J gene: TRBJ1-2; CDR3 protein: CASSRALDLGGVSCYTF; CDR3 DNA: TGTGCCAGCAGCAGAGCGTTGGACTTGGGAGGGGTAAGTTGCTACACCTTC
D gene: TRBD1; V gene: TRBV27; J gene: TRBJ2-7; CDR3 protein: CASSLARGYEQYF; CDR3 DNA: TGTGCCAGCAGTTTAGCCAGGGGGTACGAGCAGTACTTC
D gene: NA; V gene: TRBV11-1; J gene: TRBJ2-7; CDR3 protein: CASSRTDTYEQYF; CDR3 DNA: TGTGCCAGCAGCCGGACAGACACCTACGAGCAGTACTTC